This TCR beta chain was sequenced for a study of T cell responses to AZD1222 COVID-19 vaccine. Study summary: The analysis combined second doses at about 4 or about 12 weeks. Study findings and constraints: Vaccine-related CD4 TCRs covered spike, predominating at 160-218 and 743-854. Clonal diversity may have been underestimated, and the donors were mostly white British, with more females than males.

CDR1 and CDR2 from the germline V gene are SNHLY and FYNNEI. V was shortened by 8 bases and J by 10 bases, with 9 bases between the two germline ends. This CDR3 region has 9 residues. Profiling relied on immunoSEQ multiplex PCR, and the TCRdb table lists in-frame clones only, not all of them. The table has roughly 97,000 clones, approximately 88% seen once; the top ten hold over 6.5%. Details on this clone: What it binds is unknown.

This receptor was taken from an adult in good health. The chain carries TRBV2 and TRBJ2-7; D remains unclear. Source: peripheral blood, taken on day 0 of AZD1222 vaccination. The CDR3, as DNA: TGTGCCAGCCTAGAGCGACAGTACTTC. Translation gives CASLERQYF.